Presented here are 3 T cell receptor beta chains from one specimen sequenced in a study of blood T cells in healthy people across ages (dated by TCRdb to between 2015 and 2016). Library prep was done by 5' RACE. TCRdb shows the sequencer as Illumina HiSeq 2500. A second PCR of about 6 to 11 cycles was performed with a sample-barcoded 5' primer and a J-beta primer mix. In TCRdb, the public reads were trimmed at Q25 with fastp and aligned with MiXCR, with productive beta chains retained. Rows with a matching CDR3 protein are joined into one entry that keeps the most common DNA and genes. This sample gives more than 700,000 distinct CDR3 sequences in total; around 50% of them show up just once. The ten largest clones take up less than 20% of the sample. The sample taken for sequencing was blood. Source of these receptors: a man older than 75 in good health.

The rearrangement joins TRBV12-3 or TRBV12-4 to TRBJ2-1; 8 nucleotides match TRBD1. The J call may be incorrect, as the DNA end agrees better with TRBJ2-7. This CDR3 comprises 14 residues. The CDR3 protein is CASTKGQVTYEQYF. The CDR3 region has the DNA TGTGCCAGCACCAAGGGACAGGTAACCTACGAGCAGTACTTC.

The chain combines TRBV7-6 with TRBJ2-7; 10 bases agree with TRBD1. Germline CDR1 reads SGHVS; CDR2 reads FNYEAQ. V trimming: 4 bases; J trimming: 9 bases; junction bases outside the gene matches: 15. The CDR3 contains 16 residues. CDR3 nucleotides: TGTGCCAGCAGCTCTAGAACCAACGACAGGGGGCTTGGGCAGTACTTC. Translating it yields CASSSRTNDRGLGQYF. Looking up the rest from reference TRBV7-6 and TRBJ2-7 gives the full variable domain: GAGVSQSPRYKVTKRGQDVALRCDPISGHVSLYWYRQALGQGPEFLTYFNYEAQQDKSGLPNDRFSAERPEGSISTLTIQRTEQRDSAMYRCASSSRTNDRGLGQYFGPGTRLTVT.

V gene TRBV20-1 combines with J gene TRBJ2-1; 8 nucleotides line up with TRBD1. CDR1 DFQATT and CDR2 SNEGSKA come from the germline V gene (reference sequence). CDR3 length equals 12 residues. Trimming removed 3 bases from V and 9 bases from J; junction bases left unmatched: 4. The CDR3 DNA follows: TGCAGTGCTAGGACAGGGGATGGTGAGCAGTTCTTC. Translating gives CSARTGDGEQFF.